This T cell receptor (beta chain) was sequenced during a study of CD8 T cells in ankylosing spondylitis. This clonotype was observed a handful of times. As yet, its antigen is unknown. Per the germline V gene, CDR1 is ENHRY and CDR2 is SYGVKD. The J segment lost 2 bases and the V segment lost 2 bases, leaving 7 bases of the junction unmatched. The CDR3 has 16 residues. Quantitative 5'-RACE with molecular barcodes generated TCR beta libraries. Each CDR3 protein is one row after TCRdb ran MiXCR on the 5' RACE reads. The repertoire has about 360,000 distinct CDR3 sequences, about 20% of them found once; the top ten carry approximately 14%. Study-wide results and caveats: With a CD8+ phenotype, disease-linked clones were relatively rare in peripheral blood. Apparently characteristic of ankylosing spondylitis blood was a TCR beta motif (under ten highly homologous variants).

The J gene is TRBJ2-3, the V gene TRBV10-3, with TRBD2 matching 7 bases. Sequenced sample: blood, either unsorted or a sorted T cell fraction (not recorded which). The receptor was derived from a male donor with ankylosing spondylitis or in good health (not recorded which). The CDR3 nucleotides read TGTGCCATCAGTGAGCCCAGCGGGGTGAACACAGATACGCAGTATTTT. It codes for CAISEPSGVNTDTQYF.